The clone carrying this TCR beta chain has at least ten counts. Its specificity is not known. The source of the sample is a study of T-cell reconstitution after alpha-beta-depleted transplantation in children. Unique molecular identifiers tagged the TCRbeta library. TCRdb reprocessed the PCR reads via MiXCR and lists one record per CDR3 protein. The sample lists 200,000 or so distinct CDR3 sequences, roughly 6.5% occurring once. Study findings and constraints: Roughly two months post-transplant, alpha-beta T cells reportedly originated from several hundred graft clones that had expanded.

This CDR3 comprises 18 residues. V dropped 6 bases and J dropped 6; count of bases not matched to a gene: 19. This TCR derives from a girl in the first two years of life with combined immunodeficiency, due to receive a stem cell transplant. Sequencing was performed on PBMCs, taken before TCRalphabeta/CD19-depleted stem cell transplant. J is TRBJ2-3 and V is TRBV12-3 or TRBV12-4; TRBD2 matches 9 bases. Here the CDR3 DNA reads TGTGCCAGCAGGGATACGAGAAGCGGGGGGTTAGATCGGGATACGCAGTATTTT. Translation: CASRDTRSGGLDRDTQYF.